This T cell receptor beta chain appears in the sequencing data of a study of shared clonotypes between healthy human individuals. Splitting the CD4+ cells yielded a CD45RA+ naive subset and a CD45RA-negative memory subset. Assay used: immunoSEQ multiplex PCR; TCRdb lists only in-frame clones, some missing. Counted here are roughly 2.6 million clones, approximately 90% occurring once; the ten biggest clones make up around 0.14%. The sequenced material came from naive CD4+ T cells sorted from blood. Regarding subset: CD45RA+ positively selected. This TCR came from a man younger than 30 in good health.

The CDR3 sequence: CASSDQGAYEQFF. CDR3 DNA sequence: TGCGCCAGCAGTGATCAAGGGGCCTATGAGCAGTTCTTC. This chain links TRBV10-1 with TRBJ2-1; TRBD1 is a possible D gene (5 bases). Germline lookup yields CDR1 WNHNN and CDR2 SYGVQD (reference sequence). The CDR3 runs to 13 residues. V was pared by 3 bases and J by 8 bases, with 11 bases between.